Here is one TCR beta chain with its context. Antigen specificity is unknown. This record belongs to a study of cytomegalovirus exposure and HLA in healthy donors. PCR amplification relied on 60 Vbeta primers (plus 13 Jbeta primers). Sequencing used immunoSEQ multiplex PCR; TCRdb keeps in-frame clones, though not all of them. In the table there are a few hundred thousand clones, 80% to 95% of which are singletons. Study-level results: In an earlier analysis, productive rearrangement rates for most beta V segments clustered near 87% or 30%.

Per the germline V gene, CDR1 is MNHEY and CDR2 is SVGAGI. The CDR3 runs 14 residues. J gave up 4 bases and V 5 bases, and 6 bases lay outside the gene matches. This TCR came from a girl under 10 years old in good health and CMV-seronegative. The source material was PBMCs. This chain links TRBV6-5 with TRBJ1-1, with 8 positions matching TRBD1. CDR3 in amino acids: CASSPGGAFTEAFF. CDR3 coding DNA: TGTGCCAGCAGTCCAGGGGGCGCGTTCACTGAAGCTTTCTTT.